A selection of T cell receptor beta chains follows, all from one sample in a study of shared clonotypes between healthy human individuals. The method was immunoSEQ multiplex PCR; TCRdb's version includes in-frame clones alone and lacks a portion of them. The sample yields about 490,000 clones, 76% seen once. The sequencing sample was made of PBMCs. These receptors were obtained from a middle-aged woman in good health. Some clones in this sample may be carry-over from other donors' samples. Both conserved end residues are part of each CDR3. The D gene is left open where the match is weak. Clone sizes are given selectively: once, few, many, or a class where the clone is expanded.

V: TRBV28; D: NA; size: few; J: TRBJ2-4; CDR3: CASRQDPLSIQYF
V: TRBV18; D: NA; size: NA; J: TRBJ1-2; CDR3: CASSTDGPNYGYTF
V: TRBV21-1; D: NA; size: NA; J: TRBJ2-1; CDR3: CASDPGLVRYNEQFF
V: TRBV10-2; D: TRBD1; size: NA; J: TRBJ2-7; CDR3: CASIPGQGAYEQYF
V: TRBV6-6; D: TRBD2; size: NA; J: TRBJ2-5; CDR3: CASSYGGVQETQYF
V: TRBV19; D: TRBD2; size: few; J: TRBJ2-6; CDR3: CASSSAAGVYGANVLTF
V: TRBV30; D: TRBD1; size: NA; J: TRBJ1-2; CDR3: CAWSEGQGTYGYTF
V: TRBV5-8; D: NA; size: NA; J: TRBJ2-1; CDR3: CASGVAYNEQFF
V: TRBV18; D: TRBD1; size: NA; J: TRBJ2-5; CDR3: CASSRTGAAETQYF
V: TRBV14; D: TRBD2; size: NA; J: TRBJ2-2; CDR3: CASSRKLAGSRTGELFF
V: TRBV28; D: NA; size: NA; J: TRBJ2-5; CDR3: CASSFTGALPEQYF
V: TRBV18; D: NA; size: NA; J: TRBJ1-1; CDR3: CASSPWQGHDTEAFF
V: TRBV13; D: NA; size: NA; J: TRBJ1-2; CDR3: CASSSLRVPALPNYGYTF
V: TRBV19; D: TRBD2; size: NA; J: TRBJ2-1; CDR3: CASSIYLPATSGSYYNEQFF
V: TRBV5-5; D: NA; size: few; J: TRBJ2-7; CDR3: CASSELGSGEQYF
V: TRBV7-3; D: NA; size: NA; J: TRBJ2-1; CDR3: CASSIRDRREQFF
V: TRBV18; D: TRBD2; size: many; J: TRBJ2-1; CDR3: CASSLGLAGNEQFF
V: TRBV15; D: TRBD2; size: NA; J: TRBJ2-7; CDR3: CATSRGRDWGAGPRRYEQYF
V: TRBV7-9; D: NA; size: NA; J: TRBJ1-5; CDR3: CASSLGTNQPQHF
V: TRBV5-5; D: TRBD2; size: NA; J: TRBJ2-5; CDR3: CASSLPGGGAETQYF
V: TRBV27; D: TRBD1; size: NA; J: TRBJ1-5; CDR3: CASSQGQGYQPQHF
V: TRBV19; D: NA; size: NA; J: TRBJ2-6; CDR3: CASSIDGRDGANVLTF
V: TRBV29-1; D: NA; size: many; J: TRBJ2-1; CDR3: CSVVTYNEQFF
V: TRBV30; D: NA; size: NA; J: TRBJ1-5; CDR3: CAWSGRDNQPQHF
V: TRBV5-4; D: NA; size: NA; J: TRBJ1-3; CDR3: CASSLELTGNTIYF
V: TRBV15; D: NA; size: NA; J: TRBJ2-2; CDR3: CATSRDRGTPTGELFF
V: TRBV7-2; D: TRBD1; size: once; J: TRBJ2-5; CDR3: CASSLQDRGQKETQYF
V: TRBV9; D: NA; size: once; J: TRBJ1-1; CDR3: CASSVGRGTEAFF
V: TRBV5-4; D: NA; size: NA; J: TRBJ2-5; CDR3: CASSWGGLGEETQYF
V: TRBV4-1; D: TRBD1; size: NA; J: TRBJ1-1; CDR3: CASSRGQGALNTEAFF
V: TRBV5-4; D: NA; size: NA; J: TRBJ2-1; CDR3: CASSSSGINSWSSYNEQFF
V: TRBV28; D: NA; size: NA; J: TRBJ1-5; CDR3: CASSFSVGQGRSNQPQHF
V: TRBV15; D: TRBD1; size: NA; J: TRBJ1-1; CDR3: CATSRDRGSEAFF
V: TRBV5-1; D: TRBD1; size: NA; J: TRBJ1-2; CDR3: CATRGTGGGYTF
V: TRBV7-9; D: TRBD1; size: NA; J: TRBJ1-2; CDR3: CASSPRGTGGYTF
V: TRBV5-1; D: NA; size: NA; J: TRBJ1-4; CDR3: CASSPDGEWGEKLFF
V: TRBV5-4; D: NA; size: NA; J: TRBJ2-1; CDR3: CASSLGIQNEQFF
V: TRBV27; D: NA; size: NA; J: TRBJ2-7; CDR3: CASSLSSGGSGYEQYF
V: TRBV29-1; D: NA; size: once; J: TRBJ1-4; CDR3: CSASLGAQNEKLFF
V: TRBV9; D: NA; size: NA; J: TRBJ2-3; CDR3: CASSVAGKDTQYF
V: TRBV28; D: TRBD1; size: NA; J: TRBJ1-5; CDR3: CASRTGGIQPQHF